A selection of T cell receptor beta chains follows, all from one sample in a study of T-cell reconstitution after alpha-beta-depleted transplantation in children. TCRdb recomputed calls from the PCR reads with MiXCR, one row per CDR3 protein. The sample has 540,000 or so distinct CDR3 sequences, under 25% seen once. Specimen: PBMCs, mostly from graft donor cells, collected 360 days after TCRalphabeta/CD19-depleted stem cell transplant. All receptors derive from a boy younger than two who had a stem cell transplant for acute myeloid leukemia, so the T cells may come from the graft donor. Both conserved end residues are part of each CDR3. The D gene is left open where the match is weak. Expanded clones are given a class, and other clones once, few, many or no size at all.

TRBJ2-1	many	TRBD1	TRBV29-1	TGCAGCGCCCTACAGGGGTCCACCTACAATGAGCAGTTCTTC	CSALQGSTYNEQFF
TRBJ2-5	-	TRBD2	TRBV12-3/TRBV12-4	TGTGCCAGCAGTGCCACCGGGACTAGACAAGAGACCCAGTACTTC	CASSATGTRQETQYF
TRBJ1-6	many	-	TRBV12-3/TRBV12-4	TGTGCCAGCAGTTTAGCGCTGAATTCACCCCTCCACTTT	CASSLALNSPLHF
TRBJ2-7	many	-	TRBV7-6	TGTGCCAGCAGCTTAGCGCAGAAGGGGGCCTACGAGCAGTACTTC	CASSLAQKGAYEQYF
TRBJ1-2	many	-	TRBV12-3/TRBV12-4	TGTGCCAGCAGTTTCAAAGGGCAGGACTATGGCTACACCTTC	CASSFKGQDYGYTF
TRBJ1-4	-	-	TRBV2	TGTGCCAGCAAAGTGAGGGAGAAACTGTTTTTT	CASKVREKLFF
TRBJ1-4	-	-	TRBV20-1	TGCAGTGCTAGAGAGGGGCCGGTGGAAAAACTGTTTTTT	CSAREGPVEKLFF
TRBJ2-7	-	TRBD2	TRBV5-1	TGCGCCAGCAGCTCGACTAGCGGGGTGTACGAGCAGTACTTC	CASSSTSGVYEQYF
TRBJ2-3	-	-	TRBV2	TGTGCCAGCAGTGTGGGCACCCCAGGGACAGATACGCAGTATTTT	CASSVGTPGTDTQYF
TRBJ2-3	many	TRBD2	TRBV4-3	TGCGCCAGCAGCCAAGGGACTAGCGGGGGGCTCCGCACAGATACGCAGTATTTT	CASSQGTSGGLRTDTQYF
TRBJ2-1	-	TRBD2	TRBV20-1	TGCAGTGCTAGTGGGACTAGCGGGGGGTACAATGAGCAGTTCTTC	CSASGTSGGYNEQFF
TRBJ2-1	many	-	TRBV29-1	TGCAGTACCTGGGGAGGAGGACAGGTGTCTCCTAAGAATGAGCAGTTCTTC	CSTWGGGQVSPKNEQFF
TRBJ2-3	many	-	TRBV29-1	TGCAGCGTTGAGGGGCCAGGGGGAGGGACAGATACGCAGTATTTT	CSVEGPGGGTDTQYF
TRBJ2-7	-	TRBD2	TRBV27	TGTGCCAGCAGTGCCCGGGGGGGAGTGTACGGCGAGCAGTACTTC	CASSARGGVYGEQYF
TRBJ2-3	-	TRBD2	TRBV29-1	TGCAGCGTCGCATTAGCGGGGGAGAGCACAGATACGCAGTATTTT	CSVALAGESTDTQYF
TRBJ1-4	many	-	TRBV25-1	TGTGCCAGCAGTGACAGTTCAACTAATGAAAAACTGTTTTTT	CASSDSSTNEKLFF
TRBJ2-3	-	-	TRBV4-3	TGCGCCAGCAGCCAAGAGCAACGTGATACGCAGTATTTT	CASSQEQRDTQYF
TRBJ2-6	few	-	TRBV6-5	TGTGCCAGCAGTTACTCGCGGTCTTCTGGGGCCAACGTCCTGACTTTC	CASSYSRSSGANVLTF
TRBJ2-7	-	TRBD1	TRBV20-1	TGCAGTGCTAGAGATCCCGGGGACAGGGGGGGTACAGAGACCTACGAGCAGTACTTC	CSARDPGDRGGTETYEQYF
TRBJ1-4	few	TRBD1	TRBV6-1	TGTGCCAGCAGTCGGACAGGGCGAAGGGATGATGAAAAACTGTTTTTT	CASSRTGRRDDEKLFF
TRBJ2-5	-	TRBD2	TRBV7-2	TGTGCCAGCAGCTCCCAGACTAGCGGGGGAACAGAGACCCAGTACTTC	CASSSQTSGGTETQYF
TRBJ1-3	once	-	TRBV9	TGTGCCAGCAGCGTGAGACAGACGACTGGAAACACCATATATTTT	CASSVRQTTGNTIYF
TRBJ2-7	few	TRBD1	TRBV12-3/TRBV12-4	TGTGCCAGCAGTTTAGAGATTCGAACAGGGGGGAGAAACGAGCAGTACTTC	CASSLEIRTGGRNEQYF
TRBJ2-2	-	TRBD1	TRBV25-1	TGTGCCAGCAGTGAACTAGGGTTATCACAGGGGACGAACACCGGGGAGCTGTTTTTT	CASSELGLSQGTNTGELFF
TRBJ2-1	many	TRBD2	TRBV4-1	TGCGCCAGCAGCCACAAGGGACTAGCGGCGTACAATGAGCAGTTCTTC	CASSHKGLAAYNEQFF
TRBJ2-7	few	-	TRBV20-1	TGCAGTGCTGAGCCTGACAGAGGGAACTACGAGCAGTACTTC	CSAEPDRGNYEQYF
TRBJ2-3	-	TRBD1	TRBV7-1	TGTGCCAGCAGCTCCGGGCGACAGGGGTCAGATACGCAGTATTTT	CASSSGRQGSDTQYF
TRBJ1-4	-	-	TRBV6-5	TGTGCCAGCAGTTACGAAGGACGTCGGGAAAAACTGTTTTTT	CASSYEGRREKLFF
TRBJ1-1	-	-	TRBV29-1	TGCAGACGAGGGAAAGCTTTCTTT	CRRGKAFF
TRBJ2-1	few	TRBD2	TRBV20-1	TGCAGTGCTAGAGGGGGACTAGCGGGGGACAATGAGCAGTTCTTC	CSARGGLAGDNEQFF
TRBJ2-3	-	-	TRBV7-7	TGTGCCAGCAGCCCACACGTTACGGCCTATACCACAGATACGCAGTATTTT	CASSPHVTAYTTDTQYF
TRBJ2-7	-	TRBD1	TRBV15	TGTGCCACCAGCAGCCTACATCCGGGACAGATAACCTACGAGCAGTACTTC	CATSSLHPGQITYEQYF
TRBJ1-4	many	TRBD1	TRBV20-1	TGCAGTGCTAGGGGTCTTGTGACAGGGACCGCAACTAATGAAAAACTGTTTTTT	CSARGLVTGTATNEKLFF
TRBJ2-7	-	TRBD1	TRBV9	TGTGCCAGCAGCCCCTCAGGACAGGGCGTCTCCTACGAGCAGTACTTC	CASSPSGQGVSYEQYF